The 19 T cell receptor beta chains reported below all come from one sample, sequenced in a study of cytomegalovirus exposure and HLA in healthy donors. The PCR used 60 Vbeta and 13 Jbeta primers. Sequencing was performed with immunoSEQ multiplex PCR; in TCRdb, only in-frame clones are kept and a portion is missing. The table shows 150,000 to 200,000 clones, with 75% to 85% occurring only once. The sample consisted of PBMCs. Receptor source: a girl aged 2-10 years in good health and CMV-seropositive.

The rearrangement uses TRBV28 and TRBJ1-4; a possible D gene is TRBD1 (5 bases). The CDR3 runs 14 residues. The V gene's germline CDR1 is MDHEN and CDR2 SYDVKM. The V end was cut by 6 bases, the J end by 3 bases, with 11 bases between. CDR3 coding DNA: TGTGCCAGCAGATACAGACAGTCTAATGAAAAACTGTTTTTT. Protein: CASRYRQSNEKLFF.

The CDR3: CASRPRDRDFNEQFF. The DNA of the CDR3 is TGTGCCAGCAGACCACGGGACAGGGACTTTAATGAGCAGTTCTTC. The chain uses TRBV11-2 and TRBJ2-1; 9 bases fit TRBD1. Germline assignment: CDR1 SGHAT and CDR2 FQNNGV. The CDR3 is 15 amino acids. With V trimmed by 6 bases and J by 7 bases, 10 bases remained unmatched.

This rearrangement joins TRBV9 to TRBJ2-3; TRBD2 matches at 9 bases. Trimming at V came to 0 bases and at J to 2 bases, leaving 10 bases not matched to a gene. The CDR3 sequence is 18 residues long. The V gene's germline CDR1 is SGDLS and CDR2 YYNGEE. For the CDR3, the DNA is TGTGCCAGCAGCGTAGCTACCCAGCGGGGGGCTTCCACAGATACGCAGTATTTT. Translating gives CASSVATQRGASTDTQYF.

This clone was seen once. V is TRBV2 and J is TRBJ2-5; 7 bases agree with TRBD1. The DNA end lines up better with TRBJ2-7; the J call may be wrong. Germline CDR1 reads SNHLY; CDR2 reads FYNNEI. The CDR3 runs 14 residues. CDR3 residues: CASIIDQGVYEQYF. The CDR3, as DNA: TGTGCCAGCATTATAGACCAGGGGGTCTACGAGCAGTACTTC.

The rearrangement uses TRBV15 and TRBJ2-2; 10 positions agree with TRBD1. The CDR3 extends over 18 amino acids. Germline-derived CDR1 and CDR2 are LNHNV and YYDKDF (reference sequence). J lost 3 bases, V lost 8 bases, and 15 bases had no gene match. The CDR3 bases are TGTGCCACCGCTGACCGGGAGGGACAGGGGAGGTACACCGGGGAGCTGTTTTTT. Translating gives CATADREGQGRYTGELFF.

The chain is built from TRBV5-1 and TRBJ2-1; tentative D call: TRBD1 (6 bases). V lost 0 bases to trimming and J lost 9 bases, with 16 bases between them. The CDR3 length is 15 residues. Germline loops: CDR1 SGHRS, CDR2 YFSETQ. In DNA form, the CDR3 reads TGCGCCAGCAGCTTGGACCTTGACAGGTTGGGTGAGCAGTTCTTC. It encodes CASSLDLDRLGEQFF.

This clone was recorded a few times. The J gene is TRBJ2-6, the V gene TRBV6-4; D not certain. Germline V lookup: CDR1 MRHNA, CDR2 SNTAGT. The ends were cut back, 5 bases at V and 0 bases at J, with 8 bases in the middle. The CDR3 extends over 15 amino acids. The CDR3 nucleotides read TGTGCCAGCAGTCTCGACAACTCTGGGGCCAACGTCCTGACTTTC. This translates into CASSLDNSGANVLTF.

This CDR3 reads CASGRQRLQGSGELFF. CDR3 in DNA: TGTGCCAGCGGGCGACAAAGATTACAGGGCTCCGGGGAGCTGTTTTTT. The chain couples TRBV27 to TRBJ2-2; D is possibly TRBD1 (6 bases). The length of the CDR3 is 16 residues. The germline CDR1 and CDR2 sequences are MNHEY and SMNVEV (reference sequence). With 8 bases removed from V and 6 bases from J, the gap between germline ends came to 22 bases.

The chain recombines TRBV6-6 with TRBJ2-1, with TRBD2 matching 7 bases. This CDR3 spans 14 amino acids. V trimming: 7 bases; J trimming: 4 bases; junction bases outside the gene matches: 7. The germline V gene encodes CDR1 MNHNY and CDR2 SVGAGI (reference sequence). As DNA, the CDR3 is TGTGCCAGCAACTGGGGGGGTGGGTACAATGAGCAGTTCTTC. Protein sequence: CASNWGGGYNEQFF.

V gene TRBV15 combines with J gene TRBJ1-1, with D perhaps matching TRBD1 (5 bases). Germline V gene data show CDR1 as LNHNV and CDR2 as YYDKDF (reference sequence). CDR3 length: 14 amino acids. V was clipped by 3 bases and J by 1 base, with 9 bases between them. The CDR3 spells CATSRDTQNTEAFF. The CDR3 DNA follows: TGTGCCACCAGCAGGGACACTCAGAACACTGAAGCTTTCTTT.

CDR3 coding DNA: TGTGCCAGCAGTGTCGGTAGCGGGGCCACAGATACGCAGTATTTT. It is translated as CASSVGSGATDTQYF. The rearrangement links TRBV6-4 to TRBJ2-3, with 8 nucleotides matching TRBD2. This CDR3 has 15 residues. Per the germline V gene, CDR1 is MRHNA and CDR2 is SNTAGT. J gave up 2 bases and V 4 bases, and 5 bases lay outside the gene matches.

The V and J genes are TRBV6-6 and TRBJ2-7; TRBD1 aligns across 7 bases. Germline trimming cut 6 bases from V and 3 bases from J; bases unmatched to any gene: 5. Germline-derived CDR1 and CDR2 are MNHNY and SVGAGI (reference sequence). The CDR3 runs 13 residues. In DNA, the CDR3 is TGTGCCAGCAGGGCCACAGGGGACTACGAGCAGTACTTC. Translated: CASRATGDYEQYF.

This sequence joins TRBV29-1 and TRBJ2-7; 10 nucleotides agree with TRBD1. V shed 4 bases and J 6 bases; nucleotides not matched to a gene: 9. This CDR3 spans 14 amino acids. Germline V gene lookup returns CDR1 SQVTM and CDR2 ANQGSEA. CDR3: CSVAEPGQGPEQYF. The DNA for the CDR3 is TGCAGCGTTGCCGAACCGGGACAGGGGCCCGAGCAGTACTTC.

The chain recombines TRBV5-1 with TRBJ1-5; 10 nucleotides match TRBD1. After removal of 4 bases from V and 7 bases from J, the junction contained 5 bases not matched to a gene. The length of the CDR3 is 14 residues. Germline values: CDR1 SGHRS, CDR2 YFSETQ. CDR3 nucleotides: TGCGCCAGCAGCCCTGGGACAGGGGTACAGCCCCAGCATTTT. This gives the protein CASSPGTGVQPQHF.

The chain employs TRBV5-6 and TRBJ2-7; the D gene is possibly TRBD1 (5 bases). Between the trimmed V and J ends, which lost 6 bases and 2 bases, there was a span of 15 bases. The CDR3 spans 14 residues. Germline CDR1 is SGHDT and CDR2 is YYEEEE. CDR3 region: CASTPGQSTYEQYF. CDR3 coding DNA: TGTGCCAGCACCCCAGGGCAGAGCACCTACGAGCAGTACTTC. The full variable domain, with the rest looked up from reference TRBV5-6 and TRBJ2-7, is DAGVTQSPTHLIKTRGQQVTLRCSPKSGHDTVSWYQQALGQGPQFIFQYYEEEERQRGNFPDRFSGHQFPNYSSELNVNALLLGDSALYLCASTPGQSTYEQYFGPGTRLTVT.

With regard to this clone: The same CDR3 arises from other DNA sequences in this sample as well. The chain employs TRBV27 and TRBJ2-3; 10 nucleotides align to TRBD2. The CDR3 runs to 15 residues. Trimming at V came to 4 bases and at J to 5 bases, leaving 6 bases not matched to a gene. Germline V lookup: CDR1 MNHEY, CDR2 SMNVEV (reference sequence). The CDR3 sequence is CASSSLAGVVDTQYF. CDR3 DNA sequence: TGTGCCAGCAGTTCCCTAGCGGGAGTAGTAGATACGCAGTATTTT.

CDR3 bases: TGTGCCAGCAGCCCAACAGGGGGGCGGCCTGAAGCTTTCTTT. This sequence encodes CASSPTGGRPEAFF. The J gene is TRBJ1-1, the V gene TRBV7-8, with 8 bases identical to TRBD1. V shed 5 bases, J shed 6 bases, and the junction held 8 bases outside the gene matches. This CDR3 has 14 amino acids. The germline gives CDR1 SGHVS, CDR2 FQNEAQ. Complete variable domain (other parts from reference TRBV7-8 and TRBJ1-1): GAGVSQSPRYKVAKRGQDVALRCDPISGHVSLFWYQQALGQGPEFLTYFQNEAQLDKSGLPSDRFFAERPEGSVSTLKIQRTQQEDSAVYLCASSPTGGRPEAFFGQGTRLTVV.

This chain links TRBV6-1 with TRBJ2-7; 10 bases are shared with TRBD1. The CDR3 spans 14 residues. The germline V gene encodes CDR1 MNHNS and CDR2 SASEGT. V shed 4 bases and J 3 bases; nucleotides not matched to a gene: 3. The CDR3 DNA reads TGTGCCAGCAGTGTCGGACAGGGGGGCTACGAGCAGTACTTC. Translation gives CASSVGQGGYEQYF.

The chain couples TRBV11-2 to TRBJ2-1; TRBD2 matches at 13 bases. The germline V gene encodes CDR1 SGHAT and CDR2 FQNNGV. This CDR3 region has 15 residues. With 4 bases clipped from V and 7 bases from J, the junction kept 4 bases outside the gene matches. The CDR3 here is CASSSLAGGGNEQFF. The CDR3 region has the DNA TGTGCCAGCAGCTCACTAGCGGGAGGGGGAAATGAGCAGTTCTTC.